This TCR beta chain derives from a study of cytomegalovirus exposure and HLA in healthy donors. The PCR made use of 60 Vbeta and 13 Jbeta primers. Assay used: immunoSEQ multiplex PCR; TCRdb lists only in-frame clones, some missing. Here the sample spans approximately 190,000 clones, about an eighth being singletons. Trimming cost V 6 bases and J 0 bases, with 16 bases left between them. Per the germline V gene, CDR1 is MDHEN and CDR2 is SYDVKM. The CDR3 sequence is 16 residues long. Likely unrecorded immune exposures existed in these nominally healthy donors. This TCR was sampled from a man aged 45 to 65 in good health and CMV-seropositive. The material sequenced was PBMCs. V usage is TRBV28 and J usage is TRBJ2-3, with unresolved D. The CDR3 sequence: CASRPVGSLSTDTQYF. The CDR3 nucleotides are TGTGCCAGCAGACCGGTGGGCAGCCTTAGCACAGATACGCAGTATTTT.